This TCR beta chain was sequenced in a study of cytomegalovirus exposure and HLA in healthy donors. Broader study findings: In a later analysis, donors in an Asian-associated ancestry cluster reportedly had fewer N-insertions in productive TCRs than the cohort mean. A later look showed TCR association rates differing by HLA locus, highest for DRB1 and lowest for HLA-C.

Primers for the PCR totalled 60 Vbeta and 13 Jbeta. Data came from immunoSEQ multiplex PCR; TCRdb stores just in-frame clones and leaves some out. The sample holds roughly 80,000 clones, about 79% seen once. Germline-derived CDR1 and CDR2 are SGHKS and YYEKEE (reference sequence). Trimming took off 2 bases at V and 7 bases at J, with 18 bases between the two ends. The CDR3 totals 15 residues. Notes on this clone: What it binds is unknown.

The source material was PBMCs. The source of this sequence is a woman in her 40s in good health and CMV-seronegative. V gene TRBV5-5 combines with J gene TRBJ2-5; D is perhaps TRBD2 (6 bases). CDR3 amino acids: CASSFWGRGIGTQYF. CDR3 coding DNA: TGTGCCAGCAGCTTCTGGGGACGGGGGATCGGGACCCAGTACTTC.